This entry features one TCR beta chain sequence. The data belong to a study of identical twins. TCRdb reprocessed the 5' RACE reads via MiXCR and lists one record per CDR3 protein. The repertoire holds hundreds of thousands of distinct CDR3 sequences, approximately 25% seen once, with just under 3% in the top ten. Germline V gene lookup returns CDR1 MNHEY and CDR2 SVGEGT. The V end lost 6 bases, the J end lost 4 bases, and 6 bases lay between the germline ends. CDR3 length equals 11 residues. These data are also associated with another study on T cells expressing NK-cell markers. From that paper: A range of about 1.0-8% of CD8+ T cells consisted of dominant NKG2C+ clonotypes in 5 or 6 donors. One observes that, in several donors, these clonotypes were also the leading ones within the CD3+CD56-NKG2C+ fraction. What remained unclear was the HCMV specificity of expanded NKG2C+ T cell clones.

The TCR was taken from a woman aged 18-30 years in good health. Sample: CD4+ T cells sorted from blood. The rearrangement uses TRBV6-2 or TRBV6-3 and TRBJ1-2; D not certain. CDR3 protein: CASRVVYGYTF. In DNA form, the CDR3 reads TGTGCCAGCAGGGTTGTCTATGGCTACACCTTC.